This TCR beta chain is from a study of regulatory T cells in long-lasting Graves disease. Study conclusions and caveats: Preferential use of TRBV28, TRBJ1-2 and TRBJ2-5 was seen in persistent disease. Public clonotype sharing was higher in persistent than newly diagnosed patients.

Described time point: persistent/refractory GD, antithyroid drugs over 5 years with positive TRAb. From PBMCs, RNA was extracted and then used to make the TCR library. EDTA tubes were used for drawing nine milliliters of peripheral blood. Relying on iRepertoire HTBI primers and Arm-PCR of CDR3 regions, the team built TCR beta libraries. TCRdb fed the multiplex PCR reads into MiXCR, producing one record per CDR3 protein. The repertoire holds 500,000 to 800,000 distinct CDR3 sequences, 25% to 30% seen once, with about two fifths in the top ten. This clonotype was seen once. Its antigen is undetermined. The V end lost 1 base, the J end lost 7 bases, and 14 bases lay between the germline ends. Germline values: CDR1 SNHLY, CDR2 FYNNEI. The CDR3 spans 16 residues.

The sequenced sample was peripheral blood mononuclear cells (PBMCs), obtained when the disease was refractory, from a patient treated with antithyroid drugs. The TCR sequence derives from a female donor with Graves disease. The V gene is TRBV2, the J gene TRBJ1-6; D uncertain. CDR3 residues: CASSEGIQLINSPLHF. The CDR3 bases are TGTGCCAGCAGTGAAGGGATACAGCTGATAAATTCACCCCTCCACTTT.